This T cell receptor (beta chain) is from a study of T cell responses to AZD1222 COVID-19 vaccine. Study at large: Pooled together were second doses at about 4 or about 12 weeks. Points from the study as a whole: Nearly half of spike-specific TCRs reportedly go after variant regions that carry no mutations. Sampling that yielded the repertoires occurred only after the peak T cell response. The number of AZD1222 recipients seropositive at baseline was only five or six.

Note on this clone: What it binds is unknown.

Clones were sequenced by immunoSEQ multiplex PCR, and TCRdb holds only the in-frame ones, with some missing. The profile covers approximately 190,000 clones, with approximately 91% appearing a single time and roughly 0.99% taken by the ten largest. V was cut by 3 bases and J by 1 base, with 13 bases left in between. The germline V gene has CDR1 SGHRS and CDR2 YFSETQ. CDR3 size: 16 residues. The chain recombines TRBV5-1 with TRBJ2-2, with D possibly TRBD1 on 5 matching bases. The sample here was peripheral blood, taken on day 0 of AZD1222 vaccination. The receptor was derived from an adult in good health. CDR3 nucleotide sequence: TGCGCCAGCAGCTATGGATTAACAGGGAACACCGGGGAGCTGTTTTTT. Its protein is CASSYGLTGNTGELFF.